This TCR beta chain was obtained from a study of cytomegalovirus exposure and HLA in healthy donors. Broader study findings: Most TCR beta V segments were productive about 90% or about 30% of the time in an earlier analysis. Later analysis identified a missense DCLRE1C variant that was linked to TCR beta V- and J-gene trimming.

As to this clone: Its matching antigen is unknown.

Trimming removed 4 bases at V and 1 base at J, with 16 bases between. The CDR3 sequence is 16 residues long. From germline, CDR1 is MNHNS and CDR2 SASEGT. Vbeta (60) and Jbeta (13) primers were used in the PCR. This table comes from immunoSEQ multiplex PCR, and its TCRdb copy is limited to in-frame clones, with some not included. The sample carries roughly 150,000 clones, about 85% recorded once. Specimen: PBMCs. This chain joins TRBV6-1 and TRBJ1-1; unclear D gene. This TCR was recovered from a man aged 30 to 45 in good health and CMV-seropositive. The CDR3: CASSAPLGRPNTEAFF. The DNA of the CDR3 is TGTGCCAGCAGTGCCCCCCTGGGCCGACCGAACACTGAAGCTTTCTTT.